The clone carrying this T cell receptor (beta chain) was observed a handful of times. The repertoire was sequenced with immunoSEQ multiplex PCR; TCRdb's copy has only in-frame clones and lacks some. The sample carries 9,800 or so clones, more than 70% recorded once. The sample comes from a study of T cells after posttransplantation cyclophosphamide. Sampled 1 year posttransplant, controls received myeloablative marrow transplants, methotrexate and a calcineurin inhibitor. This CDR3 has 13 residues. Germline V gives CDR1 SGHTA, CDR2 FQGNSA. Trimming pared 2 bases from V and 4 bases from J, leaving 5 bases between.

The V gene is TRBV7-2, the J gene TRBJ1-4; D unresolved. Sequences were derived from PBMCs, sampled almost 450 days after allogeneic stem cell transplant with calcineurin inhibitor and methotrexate. The source is a male patient in his fifties who received an allogeneic stem cell transplant from an unrelated donor, was CMV-positive, and had chronic GVHD only. Some T cells may be the graft donor's. The CDR3 spells CASSLFHNEKLFF. The CDR3 nucleotides read TGTGCCAGCAGCTTATTCCATAATGAAAAACTGTTTTTT.